The T cell receptor beta chain under discussion was sequenced for a study of blood T cell repertoires in COVID-19. The assay was immunoSEQ multiplex PCR, and TCRdb's table has in-frame clones only and misses some. Of approximately 3,000 clones listed, 85% to 90% are singletons. Germline values: CDR1 MDHEN, CDR2 SYDVKM. The CDR3 loop spans 12 amino acids. V shed 8 bases, J shed 5 bases, and the junction held 4 bases outside the gene matches. The V gene is TRBV28, the J gene TRBJ2-3, with 7 bases aligning to TRBD2. The receptor was derived from a human donor with active COVID-19. The donor label of this sample is uncertain. The specimen was peripheral blood. The CDR3 DNA follows: TGTGCCAGCGGGGGGGATATAGATACGCAGTATTTT. It translates to CASGGDIDTQYF.